The next 14 T cell receptor beta chains were all read from a single sample in a study of beta chain features in type 1 diabetes. For these TCRs, the target antigens are not known. Expressed TCRB transcripts were sequenced, since all the RNA that had been isolated was reverse transcribed. Repertoires were generated with immunoSEQ multiplex PCR, while TCRdb's copy carries only in-frame clones and drops some. The table lists about 340,000 clones, roughly 8.8% of them singletons. Study-wide results and caveats: Moderate yet significant TCRB CDR3 shortening was seen in Type 1 diabetes patients in all four CD4+ subsets.

Specimen: central memory CD4+ T cells from blood. Source of these receptors: a man between 25 and 39 years old with type 1 diabetes.

The gene calls are TRBV11-2 and TRBJ2-7; D possibly corresponds to TRBD1 (6 bases). The V and J ends lost 2 bases and 4 bases respectively, with 6 bases between them. The CDR3 length is 12 residues. Germline lookup yields CDR1 SGHAT and CDR2 FQNNGV. CDR3 sequence (DNA): TGTGCCAGCAGCTTACAGGGGTACGAGCAGTACTTC. Protein sequence: CASSLQGYEQYF. The full variable domain, completed using reference TRBV11-2 and TRBJ2-7, is EAGVAQSPRYKIIEKRQSVAFWCNPISGHATLYWYQQILGQGPKLLIQFQNNGVVDDSQLPKDRFSAERLKGVDSTLKIQPAKLEDSAVYLCASSLQGYEQYFGPGTRLTVT.

In this sample, this clone turned up a few times. The chain recombines TRBV4-3 with TRBJ1-2; no reliable D call. The CDR3 runs to 13 residues. CDR1 and CDR2 (germline): LGHNA, YSLEER. Deletions cut 2 bases from V and 0 bases from J, with 4 bases between. CDR3 sequence: CASSQLANYGYTF. The CDR3 DNA is TGCGCCAGCAGCCAATTAGCTAACTATGGCTACACCTTC.

This clone was seen only a few times. Written as DNA, the CDR3 is TGTGCCAGCAGTGAAGACTTGTCAGGCAGGGGGTCCTATGGCTACACCTTC. Its translation: CASSEDLSGRGSYGYTF. The rearrangement links TRBV6-1 to TRBJ1-2, with 7 bases that match TRBD1. There are 17 residues in the CDR3. J was trimmed by 4 bases and V by 1 base; bases with no gene match: 12. Germline V gives CDR1 MNHNS, CDR2 SASEGT.

The chain employs TRBV28 and TRBJ1-1, with D possibly matching TRBD1 (5 bases). CDR1 MDHEN and CDR2 SYDVKM come from the germline V gene. Trimming left V 4 bases short and J 3 bases short, with 18 bases between. The CDR3 totals 16 residues. CDR3 DNA sequence: TGTGCCAGCAGTTCCCTCCAAGCCGCGGGGGACACTGAAGCTTTCTTT. Its translation is CASSSLQAAGDTEAFF.

This clone was observed at least ten times. V usage is TRBV18 and J usage is TRBJ2-2, with a tentative D call TRBD2 (5 bases). The V end was cut by 0 bases, the J end by 4 bases, with 12 bases between. Looked up from germline, CDR1 is KGHSH and CDR2 is LQKENI. The CDR3 runs to 16 residues. The CDR3 nucleotides are TGTGCCAGCTCACCACCTTCAGGACTTGTCACCGGGGAGCTGTTTTTT. Its translation: CASSPPSGLVTGELFF.

In its sample, this clone was seen a few times. The same CDR3 arises from other DNA sequences in this sample as well. The rearrangement uses TRBV7-9 and TRBJ2-3; the match to TRBD2 covers 11 bases. Germline CDR1 is SEHNR and CDR2 is FQNEAQ (reference sequence). The CDR3 covers 15 residues. The V and J ends lost 4 bases and 0 bases, in that order; junction bases with no gene match: 0. The CDR3 reads CASSSSGGSTDTQYF. The CDR3 DNA reads as TGTGCCAGCAGCTCTAGCGGGGGGAGCACAGATACGCAGTATTTT.

This chain joins TRBV29-1 and TRBJ1-2; 9 nucleotides match TRBD1. CDR3 size: 12 residues. The J segment lost 3 bases and the V segment lost 6 bases, leaving 2 bases of the junction unmatched. Germline V gene data show CDR1 as SQVTM and CDR2 as ANQGSEA. The CDR3 DNA sequence: TGCAGCGTCCGGGACAGGGACTATGGCTACACCTTC. Translating gives CSVRDRDYGYTF.

This clone was counted at least ten times. The chain has TRBV30 and TRBJ2-7; the D gene is possibly TRBD1 (6 bases). V lost 2 bases and J 0 bases, leaving 8 bases between the germline ends. This CDR3 comprises 13 residues. The germline V gene encodes CDR1 GTSNPN and CDR2 SVGIG (reference sequence). CDR3 region: CAWSRTDSYEQYF. Written as DNA, the CDR3 is TGTGCCTGGAGTCGGACAGACTCCTACGAGCAGTACTTC.

The sample holds many counts of this clone. The J gene is TRBJ1-3, the V gene TRBV5-6; tentative D call: TRBD1 (6 bases). Germline CDR1 SGHDT, CDR2 YYEEEE. V lost 1 base and J 2 bases, leaving 7 bases between the germline ends. The CDR3 is 14 amino acids. As DNA, the CDR3 is TGTGCCAGCAGCTTGTCAGGGGCTGGAAACACCATATATTTT. This gives the protein CASSLSGAGNTIYF.

The chain uses TRBV28 and TRBJ1-2, with D tentatively TRBD1 (5 bases). V was clipped by 6 bases and J by 4 bases, with 12 bases between them. Per the germline V gene, CDR1 is MDHEN and CDR2 is SYDVKM. The CDR3 extends over 13 amino acids. CDR3 nucleotide sequence: TGTGCCAGCAGGCACGACAGCGCCTATGGCTACACCTTC. It is translated as CASRHDSAYGYTF.

The chain links TRBV6-5 to TRBJ2-3; D is possibly TRBD1 (6 bases). Trimming pared 10 bases from V and 0 bases from J, leaving 17 bases between. The germline CDR1 and CDR2 sequences are MNHEY and SVGAGI. This CDR3 contains 15 residues. CDR3 sequence (DNA): TGTGCCACAGCCGCTACGGGACAAAGCACAGATACGCAGTATTTT. Translated, it gives CATAATGQSTDTQYF.

The chain carries TRBV7-7 and TRBJ2-5; D is uncertain. V was shortened by 1 base and J by 1 base, with 10 bases between the two germline ends. The CDR3 spans 15 residues. CDR1 is SSHAT and CDR2 is FNYEAQ in the germline V gene (reference sequence). The CDR3 sequence: CASSLDPGPQETQYF. In nucleotides, the CDR3 is TGTGCCAGCAGCTTAGACCCGGGCCCCCAAGAGACCCAGTACTTC.

The J gene is TRBJ2-2, the V gene TRBV7-9, with 9 positions matching TRBD2. Germline trimming cut 5 bases from V and 4 bases from J; bases unmatched to any gene: 8. The CDR3 runs 16 residues. CDR1 is SEHNR and CDR2 is FQNEAQ in the germline V gene (reference sequence). The CDR3 sequence: CASSPSALAGTGELFF. CDR3 coding DNA: TGTGCCAGCAGCCCCAGCGCACTAGCGGGCACCGGGGAGCTGTTTTTT. Full variable domain (rest looked up from reference TRBV7-9 and TRBJ2-2): DTGVSQNPRHKITKRGQNVTFRCDPISEHNRLYWYRQTLGQGPEFLTYFQNEAQLEKSRLLSDRFSAERPKGSFSTLEIQRTEQGDSAMYLCASSPSALAGTGELFFGEGSRLTVL.

This clone came up a few times. This rearrangement joins TRBV7-9 to TRBJ2-4; D remains ambiguous. The germline CDR1 and CDR2 sequences are SEHNR and FQNEAQ (reference sequence). V was trimmed by 3 bases and J by 8 bases, leaving 11 bases between them. The CDR3 totals 13 residues. The CDR3 spells CASSLATGDIQYF. In nucleotides, the CDR3 is TGTGCCAGCAGCTTGGCGACGGGCGACATTCAGTACTTC. The full variable domain, with the rest looked up from reference TRBV7-9 and TRBJ2-4, is DTGVSQNPRHKITKRGQNVTFRCDPISEHNRLYWYRQTLGQGPEFLTYFQNEAQLEKSRLLSDRFSAERPKGSFSTLEIQRTEQGDSAMYLCASSLATGDIQYFGAGTRLSVL.